A selection of T cell receptor beta chains follows, all from one sample in a study of CXCR3-negative and CXCR3-positive naive CD8 T cells. TCRdb re-called the 5' RACE reads; every CDR3 protein appears as one record, without DNA. Recorded here are roughly 120,000 distinct CDR3 sequences; the top ten clones represent roughly 0.6%. The sample comprised naive CXCR3+ CD8+ T cells from blood. These receptors came from a human donor in good health. Some clones in this sample may be carry-over from other donors' samples. Each CDR3 is given with its conserved first and last residue.

J	V	CDR3
TRBJ2-1	TRBV6-2/TRBV6-3	CASSSGLAGVSYNEQFF
TRBJ2-1	TRBV28	CASSPLIFMGGYNEQFF
TRBJ2-1	TRBV29-1	CSVETGRSYNEQFF
TRBJ2-7	TRBV28	CASSSWPAGGKYEQYF
TRBJ2-7	TRBV4-1	CASSQAPGTSGYEQYF
TRBJ1-6	TRBV5-1	CASSLGLSDSPLHF
TRBJ1-1	TRBV20-1	CSARDFMENTEAFF
TRBJ1-6	TRBV12-3/TRBV12-4	CASSTPGQGGSYNSPLHF
TRBJ1-4	TRBV7-6	CASSLEPGTGEKLFF
TRBJ1-1	TRBV29-1	CSGRQSVFTEAFF
TRBJ2-6	TRBV7-9	CASSLTGPTSGANVLTF
TRBJ1-1	TRBV7-9	CASSQQGARTEAFF
TRBJ2-1	TRBV2	CASSEPRAPTYNEQFF
TRBJ2-1	TRBV29-1	CSVYEEKGYNEQFF
TRBJ2-7	TRBV29-1	CSVEGQDSTYEQYF
TRBJ2-5	TRBV7-9	CASDYQEFRETQYF
TRBJ1-1	TRBV6-6	CASTHPGTETEAFF
TRBJ2-3	TRBV7-9	CASSSRTYRGTDTQYF
TRBJ2-1	TRBV20-1	CSARAGLVYEQFF
TRBJ2-7	TRBV7-8	CASSLAIREQYF
TRBJ1-2	TRBV9	CASSVGGQNPYGYTF
TRBJ1-1	TRBV11-2	CASRIPTEAFF
TRBJ2-7	TRBV29-1	CSVVITAEQYF
TRBJ2-3	TRBV29-1	CSVEEGGPGTQYF
TRBJ2-3	TRBV7-3	CASSSIKLDTQYF
TRBJ1-2	TRBV6-5	CASSPKQDLYGYTF
TRBJ1-2	TRBV28	CASSPLTGNYGYTF
TRBJ1-1	TRBV4-1	CASSHPGEGDTEAFF
TRBJ1-6	TRBV12-3/TRBV12-4	CASSLVGGDNSPLHF
TRBJ1-1	TRBV7-9	CASSLFSQDTEAFF
TRBJ1-1	TRBV11-2	CASSLWGQGTEAFF
TRBJ2-7	TRBV28	CASSLLGPEQYF
TRBJ1-4	TRBV4-2	CASSQDNGGGEKLFF
TRBJ2-1	TRBV9	CASSVGTWGNEQFF
TRBJ2-1	TRBV12-3/TRBV12-4	CASSFSLAGRNEQFF
TRBJ2-5	TRBV11-2	CASSLDRGPAQTQYF
TRBJ1-1	TRBV5-1	CASSLAGGNTEAFF
TRBJ2-7	TRBV7-2	CASSLVSEQYF
TRBJ2-7	TRBV28	CASSSGPRVYEQYF
TRBJ2-1	TRBV5-1	CASSHYSGGAGNEQFF
TRBJ2-1	TRBV6-5	CASSILAGDLFF
TRBJ2-1	TRBV19	CASSSGGWDEQFF
TRBJ1-4	TRBV29-1	CSVEDRRGNEKLFF
TRBJ2-1	TRBV24-1	CATGRGSSYNEQFF
TRBJ1-1	TRBV7-9	CASRLKGRRMNTEAFF
TRBJ2-3	TRBV28	CASSLTVGDTQYF
TRBJ2-5	TRBV24-1	CATSGAASQETQYF
TRBJ1-1	TRBV6-5	CASSSGQVSTEAFF
TRBJ2-1	TRBV30	CALDDWGVYNEQFF
TRBJ2-3	TRBV18	CASSPRGSDTQYF